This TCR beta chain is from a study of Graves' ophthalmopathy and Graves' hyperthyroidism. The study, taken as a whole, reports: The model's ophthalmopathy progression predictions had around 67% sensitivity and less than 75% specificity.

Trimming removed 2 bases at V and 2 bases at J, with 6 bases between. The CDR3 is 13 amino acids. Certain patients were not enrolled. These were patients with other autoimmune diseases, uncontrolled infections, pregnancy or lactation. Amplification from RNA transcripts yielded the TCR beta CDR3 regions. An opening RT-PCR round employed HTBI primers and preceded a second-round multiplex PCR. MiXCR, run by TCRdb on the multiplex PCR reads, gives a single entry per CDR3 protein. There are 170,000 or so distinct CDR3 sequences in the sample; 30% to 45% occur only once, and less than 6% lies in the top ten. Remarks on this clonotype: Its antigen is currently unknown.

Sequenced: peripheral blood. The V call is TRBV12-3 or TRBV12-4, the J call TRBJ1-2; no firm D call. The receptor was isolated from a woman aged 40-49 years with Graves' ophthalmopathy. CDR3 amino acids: CASSLSGNYGYTF. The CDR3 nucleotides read TGTGCCAGCAGTTTATCTGGGAACTATGGCTACACCTTC.